This T cell receptor (beta chain) came from a study of T cells in Graves' hyperthyroidism and ophthalmopathy. This clonotype was observed many times. CDR3 length equals 15 residues. The germline V and J ends were trimmed by 3 bases and 0 bases, with 12 bases remaining between them. From germline, CDR1 is MDHEN and CDR2 SYDVKM. Amplification of TCR beta CDR3 regions used RNA as the template. HTBI primers were the set used in a first-round RT-PCR of the TCR CDR3. TCRdb used MiXCR to reprocess the multiplex PCR reads, holding one entry per CDR3 protein. The data show over 150,000 distinct CDR3 sequences, with 17% seen just once and approximately 56% held by the top ten.

Sample: blood. The chain has TRBV28 and TRBJ2-7; possible D gene TRBD2, 6 bases. The TCR sequence derives from a woman between 50 and 59 years old with Graves' hyperthyroidism. The CDR3 bases are TGTGCCAGCAGTTTCCAGGACTACCACTCCTACGAGCAGTACTTC. This translates into CASSFQDYHSYEQYF.